These 7 T cell receptor beta chains share one sample of origin, sequenced in a study of identical twins. TCRdb called the 5' RACE reads again in MiXCR, with one record for every CDR3 protein. The sample contains a few hundred thousand distinct CDR3 sequences, around a tenth of which appear only once. The sample was also reused in another study, on yellow fever vaccine responses in identical twins.

The sequenced sample consisted of PBMCs. Every receptor here comes from a young woman in good health.

This clonotype was recorded many times. The chain has TRBV29-1 and TRBJ2-1; 9 bases align to TRBD2. Germline-derived CDR1 and CDR2 are SQVTM and ANQGSEA. V gave up 4 bases and J gave up 5 bases; unmatched junction bases: 6. The CDR3 runs to 14 residues. This CDR3 is CSVGSGGYDNEQFF. CDR3 coding DNA: TGCAGCGTTGGCAGCGGGGGGTACGACAATGAGCAGTTCTTC.

This clonotype was observed a few times. This chain links TRBV28 with TRBJ2-7; maybe TRBD2 (6 bases). The germline V and J ends were trimmed by 6 bases and 1 base, with 16 bases remaining between them. The germline CDR1 and CDR2 sequences are MDHEN and SYDVKM. This CDR3 is 15 amino acids long. The CDR3 reads CASSPGGGLSYEQYF. In nucleotides, the CDR3 is TGTGCCAGCAGCCCCGGTGGGGGACTTTCCTACGAGCAGTACTTC.

This clonotype was seen at least ten times. The chain combines TRBV12-3 or TRBV12-4 with TRBJ1-6; 9 positions agree with TRBD1. V trimming: 3 bases; J trimming: 9 bases; junction bases outside the gene matches: 6. CDR3 length: 15 amino acids. The CDR3 sequence is CASSFSRDRVSPLHF. The CDR3 DNA follows: TGTGCCAGCAGTTTTTCCCGGGACAGGGTTTCACCCCTCCACTTT.

This clonotype was seen many times. The chain employs TRBV5-1 and TRBJ1-3; a weak D match, TRBD1 (5 bases). The V end was cut by 4 bases, the J end by 0 bases, with 14 bases between. Germline V gene data show CDR1 as SGHRS and CDR2 as YFSETQ. The CDR3 runs 16 residues. CDR3 in amino acids: CASSEDRGFSGNTIYF. The CDR3 DNA sequence: TGCGCCAGCAGCGAAGATAGGGGTTTCTCTGGAAACACCATATATTTT.

This clonotype showed up many times. The chain uses TRBV4-3 and TRBJ2-7; unclear D gene. Per the germline V gene, CDR1 is LGHNA and CDR2 is YSLEER. V was shortened by 4 bases and J by 0 bases, with 10 bases between the two germline ends. The CDR3 consists of 14 residues. This CDR3 reads CASSLGRNSYEQYF. CDR3 nucleotide sequence: TGCGCCAGCAGCCTAGGACGCAACTCCTACGAGCAGTACTTC.

A few counts support this clonotype. CDR3 loop: CASSPIGGWGSYNEQFF. The CDR3 DNA is TGTGCCAGCAGCCCCATCGGGGGGTGGGGCTCCTACAATGAGCAGTTCTTC. The chain recombines TRBV5-5 with TRBJ2-1; TRBD2 aligns across 7 bases. CDR1 SGHKS and CDR2 YYEKEE come from the germline V gene (reference sequence). Trimming took 4 bases from V and 0 from J; bases not matched to a gene: 10. This CDR3 spans 17 amino acids.

This clonotype was observed at least ten times. The CDR3 sequence: CASSFRFNEQFF. The CDR3 DNA sequence: TGTGCCAGCAGCTTCAGATTCAATGAGCAGTTCTTC. The rearrangement joins TRBV7-2 to TRBJ2-1; D is undetermined. V gave up 3 bases and J gave up 6 bases, with 6 bases separating them. Germline CDR1 is SGHTA and CDR2 is FQGNSA. The CDR3 totals 12 residues.